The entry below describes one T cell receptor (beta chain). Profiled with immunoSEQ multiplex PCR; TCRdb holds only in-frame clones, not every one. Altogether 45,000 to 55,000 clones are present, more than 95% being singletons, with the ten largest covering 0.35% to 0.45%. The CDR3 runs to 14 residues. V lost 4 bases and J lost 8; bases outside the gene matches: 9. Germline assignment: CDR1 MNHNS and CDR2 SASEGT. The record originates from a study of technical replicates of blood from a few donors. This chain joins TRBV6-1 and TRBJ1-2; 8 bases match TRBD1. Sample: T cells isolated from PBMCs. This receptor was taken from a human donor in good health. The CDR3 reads CASSVRQGLEGYTF. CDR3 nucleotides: TGTGCCAGCAGTGTTAGACAGGGGTTGGAGGGCTACACCTTC.